The 18 T cell receptor beta chains listed next were all sequenced from one sample in a study of CD8 T cells in ankylosing spondylitis. TCRdb re-called the 5' RACE reads with MiXCR, one entry per CDR3 protein. The sample yields 380,000 or so distinct CDR3 sequences, approximately 22% seen once. The material sequenced was blood, either unsorted or a sorted T cell fraction (not recorded which). The receptors derive from a male donor with ankylosing spondylitis or in good health (not recorded which).

This clonotype was detected a few times. This chain connects TRBV10-3 to TRBJ2-3; no clear D. The germline CDR1 and CDR2 sequences are ENHRY and SYGVKD. The CDR3 loop spans 16 amino acids. The V end was cut by 2 bases, the J end by 5 bases, with 17 bases between. The CDR3 coding sequence is TGTGCCATCAGTGAGATTACCCCCAGAGGTTTAGATACGCAGTATTTT. Translation gives CAISEITPRGLDTQYF.

The chain uses TRBV12-3 or TRBV12-4 and TRBJ2-7, with TRBD1 matching over 7 bases. CDR3 length equals 15 residues. V dropped 1 base and J dropped 2; count of bases not matched to a gene: 5. The CDR3 loop reads CASSLDRGWAYEQYF. DNA for the CDR3: TGTGCCAGCAGTTTAGACAGGGGCTGGGCCTACGAGCAGTACTTC.

This chain connects TRBV9 to TRBJ2-1; no definite D call. V lost 0 bases to trimming and J lost 6 bases, with 4 bases between them. The CDR3 runs to 12 residues. CDR1 and CDR2 (germline): SGDLS, YYNGEE. The CDR3 DNA follows: TGTGCCAGCAGCGTAGGGTCCAATGAGCAGTTCTTC. Its protein product is CASSVGSNEQFF.

This clonotype was recorded at least ten times. This rearrangement joins TRBV4-2 to TRBJ2-7; 9 nucleotides agree with TRBD2. The J segment lost 0 bases and the V segment lost 3 bases, leaving 3 bases of the junction unmatched. The CDR3 is 15 residues long. Per germline, CDR1 LGHNA and CDR2 YNFKEQ. Here the CDR3 reads CASSHETSGSYEQYF. As DNA, the CDR3 is TGTGCCAGCAGCCACGAGACTAGCGGCTCCTACGAGCAGTACTTC.

V and J are TRBV4-1 and TRBJ2-7; 8 positions match TRBD2. Germline V gene sequence: CDR1 MGHRA, CDR2 YSYEKL. The CDR3 length is 16 residues. Trimming cost V 1 base and J 2 bases; bases outside gene matches: 7. The CDR3: CASSQASGFSTYEQYF. CDR3 DNA: TGCGCCAGCAGCCAAGCTAGCGGGTTCTCTACCTACGAGCAGTACTTC.

This clonotype was recorded a few times. J is TRBJ1-1 and V is TRBV6-5; D is unclear. V gave up 3 bases and J gave up 4 bases, with 9 bases separating them. The CDR3 loop spans 13 amino acids. Germline CDR1 is MNHEY and CDR2 is SVGAGI. The CDR3 nucleotides are TGTGCCAGCAGTTATGGTCCGGGCACTGAAGCTTTCTTT. Protein product: CASSYGPGTEAFF.

This clonotype was picked up a small number of times. The chain uses TRBV4-2 and TRBJ2-7; D is perhaps TRBD2 (6 bases). V lost 1 base and J 4 bases, leaving 17 bases between the germline ends. This CDR3 has 16 residues. Germline values: CDR1 LGHNA, CDR2 YNFKEQ. CDR3 bases: TGTGCCAGCAGCCAAGTGTGGCGGGAAGCTCCTTACGAGCAGTACTTC. Translated, it gives CASSQVWREAPYEQYF.

The chain uses TRBV12-3 or TRBV12-4 and TRBJ1-1; D possibly corresponds to TRBD1 (5 bases). Trimming took 7 bases from V and 5 from J, leaving 11 bases between them. The CDR3 has 12 residues. The CDR3 DNA follows: TGTGCCAGCACCTCAGGGTTGACTGAAGCTTTCTTT. Its protein is CASTSGLTEAFF.

The chain couples TRBV11-2 to TRBJ2-5, with D maybe TRBD1 (5 bases). The CDR3 is 14 amino acids. Trimming pared 7 bases from V and 1 base from J, leaving 13 bases between. In germline, CDR1 is SGHAT, CDR2 FQNNGV. This chain's CDR3 is CASNSPGIQETQYF. The DNA of the CDR3 is TGTGCCAGCAACTCACCAGGGATCCAAGAGACCCAGTACTTC.

CDR3 sequence reads: CASSYEESQDTQYF. The CDR3, as DNA: TGTGCCAGCAGTTACGAGGAGTCTCAAGATACGCAGTATTTT. J is TRBJ2-3 and V is TRBV6-2 or TRBV6-3, with D hard to call. The CDR3 has 14 residues. Trimming shortened V by 2 bases and J by 5 bases, and 11 bases separated the two germline ends. CDR1 is MNHEY, CDR2 SVGEGT, per germline.

This clonotype was seen a few times. V gene TRBV29-1 combines with J gene TRBJ2-2; D perhaps matches TRBD2 (5 bases). The germline CDR1 and CDR2 sequences are SQVTM and ANQGSEA. This CDR3 is 15 amino acids long. V shed 0 bases and J shed 3 bases, with 11 bases lying between them. Written as DNA, the CDR3 is TGCAGCGTTGAAGAACAAAAAGCGGACACCGGGGAGCTGTTTTTT. Translating it yields CSVEEQKADTGELFF.

This clonotype was seen only a few times. This rearrangement joins TRBV10-3 to TRBJ2-1; D remains ambiguous. Germline V CDR1 and CDR2: ENHRY, SYGVKD. Trimming took 2 bases from V and 9 from J, leaving 8 bases between them. The CDR3 is made up of 12 amino acids. This chain's CDR3 is CAISEGLGEQFF. DNA for the CDR3: TGTGCCATCAGTGAGGGGCTGGGTGAGCAGTTCTTC.

This chain connects TRBV7-9 to TRBJ2-5; 9 bases fit TRBD2. Per germline, CDR1 SEHNR and CDR2 FQNEAQ (reference sequence). This CDR3 region has 15 residues. V lost 5 bases, J lost 9 bases, and 13 bases stayed unmatched. The chain's CDR3 is CASSPRTSAPGAQYF. The CDR3 DNA sequence: TGTGCCAGCAGCCCCAGGACTAGCGCCCCCGGGGCCCAGTACTTC. Together with reference TRBV7-9 and TRBJ2-5, the CDR3 gives the full variable domain: DTGVSQNPRHKITKRGQNVTFRCDPISEHNRLYWYRQTLGQGPEFLTYFQNEAQLEKSRLLSDRFSAERPKGSFSTLEIQRTEQGDSAMYLCASSPRTSAPGAQYFGPGTRLLVL.

This clonotype was observed a few times. The chain recombines TRBV7-9 with TRBJ2-1; no clear D. Trimming pared 4 bases from V and 9 bases from J, leaving 7 bases between. CDR1 and CDR2 (germline): SEHNR, FQNEAQ (reference sequence). The CDR3 spans 11 residues. The CDR3 sequence is CASSSTTEQFF. CDR3 nucleotide sequence: TGTGCCAGCAGCTCAACCACTGAGCAGTTCTTC.

The rearrangement links TRBV2 to TRBJ2-3, with 12 bases matching TRBD2. The V and J ends lost 4 bases and 6 bases, in that order; junction bases with no gene match: 5. Per germline, CDR1 SNHLY and CDR2 FYNNEI. The CDR3 is 15 amino acids. The chain's CDR3 is CASSARTSGEDTQYF. In nucleotides, the CDR3 is TGTGCCAGCAGTGCGCGGACTAGCGGGGAGGATACGCAGTATTTT.

The chain is built from TRBV7-9 and TRBJ2-7; D perhaps matches TRBD1 (5 bases). The germline V gene encodes CDR1 SEHNR and CDR2 FQNEAQ (reference sequence). The V gene lost 5 bases and the J gene lost 4 bases, with 15 bases spanning the gap. The CDR3 sequence is 14 residues long. The CDR3, as DNA: TGTGCCAGCAGCCCCCCCGCAGGGCGGTACGAGCAGTACTTC. Translation: CASSPPAGRYEQYF.

In this sample, this clonotype turned up a few times. The V and J genes are TRBV5-1 and TRBJ2-3; 7 bases fit TRBD1. With V trimmed by 3 bases and J by 2 bases, 6 bases remained unmatched. The CDR3 is made up of 15 amino acids. The germline gives CDR1 SGHRS, CDR2 YFSETQ. This CDR3 reads CASSSGTATTDTQYF. In DNA, the CDR3 is TGCGCCAGCAGCTCCGGGACAGCAACCACAGATACGCAGTATTTT.

V and J are TRBV7-2 and TRBJ1-4; 7 nucleotides align to TRBD1. There are 14 residues in the CDR3. Germline V gene sequence: CDR1 SGHTA, CDR2 FQGNSA. V was clipped by 1 base and J by 13 bases; unmatched bases: 9. Here the CDR3 DNA reads TGTGCCAGCAGCTTAGGGGACAGTCTCTATGGACTGTTTTTT. It specifies CASSLGDSLYGLFF.